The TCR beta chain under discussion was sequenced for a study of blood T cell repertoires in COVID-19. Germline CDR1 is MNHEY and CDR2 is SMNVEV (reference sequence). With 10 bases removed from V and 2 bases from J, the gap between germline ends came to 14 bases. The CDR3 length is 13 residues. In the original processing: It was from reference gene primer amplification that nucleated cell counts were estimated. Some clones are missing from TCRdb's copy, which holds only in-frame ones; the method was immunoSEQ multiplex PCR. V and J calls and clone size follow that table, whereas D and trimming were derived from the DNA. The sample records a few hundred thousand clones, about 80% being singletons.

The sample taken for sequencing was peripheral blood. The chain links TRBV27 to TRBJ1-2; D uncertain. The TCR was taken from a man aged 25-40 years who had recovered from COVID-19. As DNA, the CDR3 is TGTGCCACGAGACCCACAGTGAACTATGGCTACACCTTC. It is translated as CATRPTVNYGYTF.